The TCR beta chain described here comes from a study of vaccination and CD4 T cells after COVID-19. Study in general: Six men and four women formed the convalescents, two being Hispanic.

Treatment: roughly ten-day PBMC culture with coronavirus spike peptide pools or control peptides (ViraFEST assay). After expanding antigen-specific T cells with peptide pools, ViraFEST sequenced their TCRs. This clonotype qualifies as large. Its antigen is undetermined. The CDR3 sequence is 14 residues long. CDR1 is MNHNS and CDR2 is SASEGT in the germline V gene. The V gene lost 5 bases and the J gene lost 2 bases, with 12 bases spanning the gap. Sequenced with the Oncomine TCR Beta short-read assay was DNA taken from cultured CD4+ T cells. TCRdb reanalysed the PCR reads using MiXCR and keeps one entry per CDR3 protein. The sample yields 10,000 to 15,000 distinct CDR3 sequences, roughly two thirds seen once.

The TCR was taken from a human donor who had recovered from COVID-19. The chain links TRBV6-1 to TRBJ2-5, with D unclear. Specimen: CD4+ T cells from blood, cultured in vitro. The CDR3 DNA sequence: TGTGCCAGCAGTCGTGTTCGAAATCAAGAGACCCAGTACTTC. Translated, it gives CASSRVRNQETQYF.